This record looks at one TCR beta chain sequence and its context. The antigen remains undetermined. This entry comes from a study of blood T cells in healthy people across ages. With a J-beta primer mix and a sample-barcoded 5' primer, a second PCR ran 7 to 11 cycles. TCRdb re-called the 5' RACE reads with MiXCR, one entry per CDR3 protein. The sample gives fewer than 600,000 distinct CDR3 sequences, about 28% of which show up once; approximately 3.7% is in the top ten. The germline V and J ends were trimmed by 6 bases and 6 bases, with 14 bases remaining between them. In germline, CDR1 is SEHNR, CDR2 FQNEAQ (reference sequence). The CDR3 has 14 residues. There were healthy Caucasian individuals from Russia, aged about 6 to 100, serving as donors. Overall study results and limits: In long-lived donors, naive CD4+ cell counts and diversity exceeded those of aged donors.

The same sample was also studied in work on T cells of mothers and their children.

The origin of this receptor is a boy younger than 10 in good health. Sequences were obtained from blood. The chain recombines TRBV7-9 with TRBJ2-2; maybe TRBD1 (5 bases). CDR3 loop: CASRGPSEAGELFF. CDR3 DNA: TGTGCCAGCAGGGGGCCTAGTGAGGCCGGGGAGCTGTTTTTT.